A single sample gave rise to the 32 T cell receptor beta chains below, sequenced in a study of monozygotic twins with inflammatory bowel disease. TCRdb re-analyzed the 5' RACE reads; it lists each CDR3 protein once, without DNA. Its listing shows some 200,000 distinct CDR3 sequences. The sample consisted of blood. These receptors all come from a human donor with ulcerative colitis or Crohn's disease, or a healthy co-twin of an affected twin (not recorded which).

The CDR3 loop reads CASSEAAARRSNTEAFF. The chain combines TRBV2 with TRBJ1-1; checking the TCRdb D call of TRBD1 is not possible without DNA. The CDR3 covers 17 residues. Germline V lookup: CDR1 SNHLY, CDR2 FYNNEI.

This chain joins TRBV6-1 and TRBJ2-1; without DNA, the TCRdb call of TRBD1 cannot be checked. CDR3 length: 13 amino acids. Germline loops: CDR1 MNHNS, CDR2 SASEGT. The CDR3 here is CASRETGYDEQFF.

V usage is TRBV5-1 and J usage is TRBJ2-7; TCRdb calls TRBD1, which cannot be checked without DNA. The CDR3 consists of 14 residues. Per the germline V gene, CDR1 is SGHRS and CDR2 is YFSETQ. The CDR3 region is CASSARDSSYEQYF.

This chain uses TRBV20-1 with TRBJ1-5; TCRdb proposes TRBD1, but this gene call is untestable without DNA. CDR3 length equals 14 residues. CDR1 and CDR2 from the germline V gene are DFQATT and SNEGSKA (reference sequence). CDR3 protein: CSASEGTAQEPQHF.

V gene TRBV7-9 combines with J gene TRBJ1-1. The CDR3 has 14 residues. The germline V gene encodes CDR1 SEHNR and CDR2 FQNEAQ (reference sequence). CDR3: CASSLVARDAEAFF.

The rearrangement links TRBV5-1 to TRBJ2-5; TCRdb's D gene call, TRBD2, goes unchecked for lack of DNA. Germline assignment: CDR1 SGHRS and CDR2 YFSETQ. CDR3 length: 16 amino acids. The chain's CDR3 is CASSSLAGGLQETQYF.

The chain is built from TRBV5-1 and TRBJ2-3; with no DNA, the TCRdb D assignment of TRBD2 cannot be verified. This CDR3 has 18 amino acids. Germline-derived CDR1 and CDR2 are SGHRS and YFSETQ. The chain's CDR3 is CASSLRLAGVTSTDTQYF.

The V and J genes are TRBV7-9 and TRBJ1-1. The CDR3 length is 13 residues. Germline V gene sequence: CDR1 SEHNR, CDR2 FQNEAQ (reference sequence). CDR3 residues: CASNRQSGTEAFF.

The chain couples TRBV20-1 to TRBJ2-3; the TCRdb call, TRBD2, lacks DNA for checking. The CDR3 contains 16 residues. CDR1 is DFQATT and CDR2 is SNEGSKA in the germline V gene (reference sequence). The CDR3 loop reads CSAIGTSGDHTDTQYF.

V is TRBV4-1 and J is TRBJ2-5; TCRdb's assignment of TRBD2 cannot be checked, as there is no DNA. Germline assignment: CDR1 MGHRA and CDR2 YSYEKL. The CDR3 is made up of 14 amino acids. The CDR3 spells CASSQAPGRETQYF.

The chain is built from TRBV20-1 and TRBJ2-5; TCRdb's assignment of TRBD2 cannot be checked, as there is no DNA. Germline V CDR1 and CDR2: DFQATT, SNEGSKA (reference sequence). The CDR3 has 12 residues. CDR3 amino acids: CSAASGGETQYF.

The chain is built from TRBV20-1 and TRBJ2-7; the D call from TCRdb, TRBD2, cannot be confirmed without DNA. CDR3 length: 15 residues. Germline lookup yields CDR1 DFQATT and CDR2 SNEGSKA (reference sequence). This CDR3 is CSARVGRTGPYEQYF.

The chain recombines TRBV7-8 with TRBJ2-1; as DNA is missing, the TRBD1 call by TCRdb cannot be tested. The germline gives CDR1 SGHVS, CDR2 FQNEAQ. The CDR3 runs 14 residues. CDR3 sequence: CASRRGERAIEQFF.

The rearrangement uses TRBV18 and TRBJ2-3. This CDR3 is built from 14 residues. Germline CDR1 KGHSH, CDR2 LQKENI. Here the CDR3 reads CASSPPSVADTQYF. Drawing the rest from reference TRBV18 and TRBJ2-3, the complete variable domain is NAGVMQNPRHLVRRRGQEARLRCSPMKGHSHVYWYRQLPEEGLKFMVYLQKENIIDESGMPKERFSAEFPKEGPSILRIQQVVRGDSAAYFCASSPPSVADTQYFGPGTRLTVL.

The J gene is TRBJ2-1, the V gene TRBV5-1; lacking DNA, the TRBD1 call made by TCRdb goes unchecked. CDR1 and CDR2 (germline): SGHRS, YFSETQ. The CDR3 is made up of 15 amino acids. The CDR3 protein is CASSSPWGTYNEQFF.

The chain couples TRBV6-1 to TRBJ1-1; the D call from TCRdb, TRBD1, cannot be confirmed without DNA. Germline CDR1 and CDR2: MNHNS and SASEGT. CDR3 length: 19 amino acids. CDR3 protein: CASSPRLSSRTGSFTEAFF.

The CDR3 loop reads CASSSRPPEAFF. The chain recombines TRBV7-9 with TRBJ1-1. The germline V gene has CDR1 SEHNR and CDR2 FQNEAQ (reference sequence). There are 12 residues in the CDR3.

The chain joins TRBV29-1 to TRBJ2-1. Germline CDR1 and CDR2: SQVTM and ANQGSEA. The CDR3 has 11 residues. The CDR3 loop is CSVRQYNEQFF.

This chain joins TRBV5-4 and TRBJ2-3; the D call from TCRdb, TRBD2, cannot be confirmed without DNA. The CDR3 covers 15 residues. Germline values: CDR1 SGHNT, CDR2 YYREEE (reference sequence). CDR3 sequence reads: CASSTRLAATDTQYF.

CDR3 in amino acids: CASSEALTGGGTQYF. This chain connects TRBV6-1 to TRBJ2-5; the TRBD1 assignment by TCRdb is unverifiable without DNA. The CDR3 contains 15 residues. Germline values: CDR1 MNHNS, CDR2 SASEGT.

The chain joins TRBV7-2 to TRBJ1-1; TCRdb returns TRBD1, unconfirmable since there is no DNA. This CDR3 region has 15 residues. CDR1 and CDR2 (germline): SGHTA, FQGNSA. CDR3 residues: CASRPQTGGYTEAFF.

The chain employs TRBV24-1 and TRBJ2-2; TCRdb reports TRBD2, a call that lacks DNA to check it against. Germline lookup yields CDR1 KGHDR and CDR2 SFDVKD. The CDR3 contains 15 residues. The CDR3: CATASAGLNTGELFF.

The chain has TRBV7-9 and TRBJ2-2; TCRdb's D call of TRBD1 is untestable without DNA. Germline V CDR1 and CDR2: SEHNR, FQNEAQ (reference sequence). This CDR3 comprises 15 residues. CDR3 sequence reads: CASRATGYYTGELFF.

The chain joins TRBV6-1 to TRBJ1-3; the TRBD1 assignment by TCRdb is unverifiable without DNA. The CDR3 spans 15 residues. Germline CDR1 and CDR2: MNHNS and SASEGT. The CDR3 sequence is CASSRTGGTGNTIYF.

This chain joins TRBV5-5 and TRBJ2-2; TCRdb's D call of TRBD1 is untestable without DNA. The CDR3 runs 17 residues. Germline lookup yields CDR1 SGHKS and CDR2 YYEKEE (reference sequence). CDR3 protein: CASSRYRGVGNTGELFF.

The chain recombines TRBV4-1 with TRBJ1-2; with no DNA, the TCRdb D assignment of TRBD1 cannot be verified. This CDR3 has 17 residues. CDR1 MGHRA and CDR2 YSYEKL come from the germline V gene. CDR3 amino acids: CASSQAPTGGVYYGYTF.

The chain has TRBV9 and TRBJ1-2; TCRdb proposes TRBD1, but this gene call is untestable without DNA. Germline-derived CDR1 and CDR2 are SGDLS and YYNGEE. The CDR3 totals 13 residues. The CDR3: CASSPDNNYGYTF.

The chain recombines TRBV7-2 with TRBJ1-5. Germline V gene sequence: CDR1 SGHTA, CDR2 FQGNSA. This CDR3 spans 15 amino acids. The chain's CDR3 is CASSLAARINQPQHF.

The V call is TRBV5-1, the J call TRBJ2-1; TCRdb returns TRBD1, unconfirmable since there is no DNA. Germline CDR1 SGHRS, CDR2 YFSETQ. CDR3 length equals 14 residues. The CDR3 sequence: CASSEGQGYNEQFF.

This chain links TRBV12-3 or TRBV12-4 with TRBJ2-7; TCRdb's D call, TRBD2, is unchecked because there is no DNA. The CDR3 runs to 15 residues. This CDR3 is CASSPRGGKGYEQYF.

The genes are TRBV7-9 and TRBJ2-7; TCRdb reports TRBD2, a call that lacks DNA to check it against. Germline V CDR1 and CDR2: SEHNR, FQNEAQ (reference sequence). There are 15 residues in the CDR3. The CDR3 protein is CASSLVAEGGYEQYF.

The V gene is TRBV5-1, the J gene TRBJ1-5; TCRdb selects TRBD1, and the lack of DNA leaves this call unchecked. The CDR3 has 14 amino acids. The germline CDR1 and CDR2 sequences are SGHRS and YFSETQ. CDR3: CASSLDWGNQPQHF.